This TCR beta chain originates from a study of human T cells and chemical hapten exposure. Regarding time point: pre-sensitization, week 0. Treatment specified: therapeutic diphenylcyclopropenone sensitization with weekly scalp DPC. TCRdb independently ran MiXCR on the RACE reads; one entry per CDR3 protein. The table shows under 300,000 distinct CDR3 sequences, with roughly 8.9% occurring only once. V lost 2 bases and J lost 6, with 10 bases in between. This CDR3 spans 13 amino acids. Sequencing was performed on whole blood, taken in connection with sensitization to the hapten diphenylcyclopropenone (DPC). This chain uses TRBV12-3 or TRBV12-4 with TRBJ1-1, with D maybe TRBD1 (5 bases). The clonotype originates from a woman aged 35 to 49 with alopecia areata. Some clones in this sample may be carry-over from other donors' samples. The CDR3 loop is CASSLRGTAEAFF. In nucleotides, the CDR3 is TGTGCCAGCAGTTTAAGGGGAACCGCTGAAGCTTTCTTT.